This T cell receptor (beta chain) appears in the sequencing data of a study of T cells in Graves' hyperthyroidism and ophthalmopathy. Researchers amplified the TCR beta CDR3 regions from RNA transcripts. The TCR CDR3 was amplified in a first-round RT-PCR using the HTBI primer set. TCRdb reanalysed the multiplex PCR reads using MiXCR and keeps one entry per CDR3 protein. The sample gives fewer than 300,000 distinct CDR3 sequences, around a quarter of which show up once; about a quarter is in the top ten. This clonotype has ten or more counts. The CDR3 spans 16 residues. The V and J ends lost 7 bases and 4 bases respectively, with 19 bases between them. Germline values: CDR1 WSHSY, CDR2 SAAADI.

The sequence derives from a man aged 35-49 years with Graves' hyperthyroidism that later progressed to Graves' ophthalmopathy. The chain combines TRBV10-2 with TRBJ2-2; weak D call: TRBD2 (7 bases). Sample: blood. CDR3 residues: CASKGGPGTITGELFF. CDR3 in DNA: TGCGCCAGCAAGGGGGGGCCGGGGACAATCACCGGGGAGCTGTTTTTT.